This T cell receptor (beta chain) is from a study of CD8 T cells in ankylosing spondylitis. Study-wide findings and caveats: Earlier work had already found some motif variants in reactive arthritis synovial fluid and blood. A TCR beta motif of fewer than 10 highly homologous variants seemed to mark ankylosing spondylitis blood. CD8+ by phenotype, disease-linked clones were relatively rare in peripheral blood.

This clonotype was found many times. As yet, its antigen is unknown. CDR1 DFQATT and CDR2 SNEGSKA come from the germline V gene (reference sequence). Unmatched junction bases numbered 2, after V lost 3 bases and J lost 5 bases. The CDR3 totals 15 residues. As the method for making TCR beta libraries, quantitative 5'-RACE with molecular barcodes was used. MiXCR, applied by TCRdb to the 5' RACE reads, yields one record per CDR3 protein. Of under 150,000 distinct CDR3 sequences in the sample, around 9.3% were seen once. Material: blood, either unsorted or a sorted T cell fraction (not recorded which). The source of this sequence is a male donor with ankylosing spondylitis or in good health (not recorded which). V usage is TRBV20-1 and J usage is TRBJ2-2, with 14 bases that match TRBD2. The CDR3 loop is CSARTSGGGTGELFF. CDR3 in DNA: TGCAGTGCTAGGACTAGCGGGGGGGGGACCGGGGAGCTGTTTTTT.